This TCR beta chain was captured in a study of T cell responses to AZD1222 COVID-19 vaccine. Study-wide findings and caveats: Most donors were white British and more were female, and clonal diversity was possibly underestimated. Nearly half of spike-specific TCRs reportedly target unmutated variant regions. The number of AZD1222 recipients seropositive at baseline was only six.

This CDR3 region has 13 residues. The V and J ends lost 0 bases and 5 bases respectively, with 7 bases between them. The germline CDR1 and CDR2 sequences are SEHNR and FQNEAQ (reference sequence). Sequenced by immunoSEQ multiplex PCR; TCRdb stores in-frame clones only, minus some. The sample has 75,000 to 90,000 clones; roughly 90% are singletons. Worth noting for this clone: Its antigen is currently unknown.

Sequencing used peripheral blood, obtained 28 days after the second AZD1222 dose. The V gene is TRBV7-9, the J gene TRBJ2-5; no definite D call. The source is an adult who received the AZD1222 COVID-19 vaccine. CDR3 in amino acids: CASSLAVLETQYF. CDR3 bases: TGTGCCAGCAGCTTAGCAGTCTTGGAGACCCAGTACTTC.